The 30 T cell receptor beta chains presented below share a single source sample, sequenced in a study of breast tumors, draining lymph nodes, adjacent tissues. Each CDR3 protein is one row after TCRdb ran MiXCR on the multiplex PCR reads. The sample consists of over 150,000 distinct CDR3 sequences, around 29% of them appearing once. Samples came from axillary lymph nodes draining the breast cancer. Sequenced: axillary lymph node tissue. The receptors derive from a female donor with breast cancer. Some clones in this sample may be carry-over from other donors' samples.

In DNA form, the CDR3 reads TGTGCCAGTAGTATTTTAGGCACTGAAGCTTTCTTT. Protein: CASSILGTEAFF. V and J are TRBV19 and TRBJ1-1; D call uncertain. In germline, CDR1 is LNHDA, CDR2 SQIVND (reference sequence). Trimming stripped 3 bases from V and 4 bases from J, with 6 bases between. This CDR3 contains 12 residues.

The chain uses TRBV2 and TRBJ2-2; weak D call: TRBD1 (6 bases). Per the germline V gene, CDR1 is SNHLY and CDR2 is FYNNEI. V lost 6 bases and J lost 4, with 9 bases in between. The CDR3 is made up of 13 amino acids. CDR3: CASRQGSTGELFF. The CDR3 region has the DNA TGTGCCAGCAGACAGGGTTCCACCGGGGAGCTGTTTTTT.

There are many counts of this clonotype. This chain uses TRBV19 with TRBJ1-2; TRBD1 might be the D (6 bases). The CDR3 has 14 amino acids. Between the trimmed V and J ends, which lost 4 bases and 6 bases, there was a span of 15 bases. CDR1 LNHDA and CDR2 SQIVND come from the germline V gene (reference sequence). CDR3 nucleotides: TGTGCCAGTAGTACTTGGGACAATAAGCATGGCTACACCTTC. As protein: CASSTWDNKHGYTF.

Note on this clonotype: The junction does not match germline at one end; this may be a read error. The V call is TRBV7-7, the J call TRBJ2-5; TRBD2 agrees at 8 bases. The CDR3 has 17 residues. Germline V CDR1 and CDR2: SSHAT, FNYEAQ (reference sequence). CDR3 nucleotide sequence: TGTGCTAGCAGCTTAGAAGCGGGGACTAGTAATTTCCAGACCCAGTACTTC. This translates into CASSLEAGTSNFQTQYF.

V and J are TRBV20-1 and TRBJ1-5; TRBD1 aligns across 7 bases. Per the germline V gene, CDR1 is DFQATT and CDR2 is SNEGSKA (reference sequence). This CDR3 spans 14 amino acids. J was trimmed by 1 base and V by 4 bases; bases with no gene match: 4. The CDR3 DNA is TGCAGTGCTACTCGACAGGGCAGCAATCAGCCCCAGCATTTT. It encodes CSATRQGSNQPQHF.

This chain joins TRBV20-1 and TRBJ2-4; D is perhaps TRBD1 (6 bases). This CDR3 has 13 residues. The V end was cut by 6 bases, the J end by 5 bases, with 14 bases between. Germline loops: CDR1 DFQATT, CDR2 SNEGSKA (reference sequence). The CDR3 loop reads CSAMRTDQNIQYF. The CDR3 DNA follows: TGCAGTGCCATGAGGACAGACCAAAACATTCAGTACTTC.

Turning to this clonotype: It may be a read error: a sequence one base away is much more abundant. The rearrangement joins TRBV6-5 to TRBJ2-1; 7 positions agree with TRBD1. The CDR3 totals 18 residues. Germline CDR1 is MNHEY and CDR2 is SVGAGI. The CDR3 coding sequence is TGTGCCAGCAGTTACACCCACCCCCCGGGACAGCCATCCAATGGGCAGTTCTTC. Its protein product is CASSYTHPPGQPSNGQFF.

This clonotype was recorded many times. The CDR3 loop is CSVEGTSGSVGNEQFF. Here the CDR3 DNA reads TGCAGCGTTGAAGGGACTAGCGGGAGTGTTGGCAATGAGCAGTTCTTC. The rearrangement joins TRBV29-1 to TRBJ2-1; 13 bases agree with TRBD2. This CDR3 contains 16 residues. With V trimmed by 1 base and J by 6 bases, 6 bases remained unmatched. Per the germline V gene, CDR1 is SQVTM and CDR2 is ANQGSEA.

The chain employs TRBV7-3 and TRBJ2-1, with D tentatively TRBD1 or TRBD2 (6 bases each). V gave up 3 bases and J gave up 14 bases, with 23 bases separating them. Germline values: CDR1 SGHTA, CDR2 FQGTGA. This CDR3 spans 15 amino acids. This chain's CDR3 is CASSLQVCGGGRKFF. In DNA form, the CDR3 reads TGTGCCAGCAGCTTGCAGGTATGTGGAGGGGGGCGGAAGTTCTTC.

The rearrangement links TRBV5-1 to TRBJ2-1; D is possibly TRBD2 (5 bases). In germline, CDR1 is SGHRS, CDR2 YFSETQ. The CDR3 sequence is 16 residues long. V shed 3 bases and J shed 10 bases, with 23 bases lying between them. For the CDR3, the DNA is TGCGCCAGCAGCTCGGGGAGCGGACGGGGAGCAAAGGAGCAGTTCTTC. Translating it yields CASSSGSGRGAKEQFF.

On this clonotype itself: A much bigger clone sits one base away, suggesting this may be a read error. CDR3 in amino acids: CAWSGLAGYYEQHF. The CDR3 region has the DNA TGTGCCTGGAGTGGACTAGCGGGTTACTACGAGCAGCACTTC. The chain recombines TRBV30 with TRBJ2-7, with 10 bases that match TRBD2. Germline V CDR1 and CDR2: GTSNPN, SVGIG (reference sequence). The CDR3 sequence is 14 residues long.

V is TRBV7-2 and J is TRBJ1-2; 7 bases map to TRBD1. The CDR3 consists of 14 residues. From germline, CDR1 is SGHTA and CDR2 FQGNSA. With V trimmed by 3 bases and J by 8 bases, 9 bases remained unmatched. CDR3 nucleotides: TGTGCCAGCAGCTTTGATAAGGGGGCGGGGGGCTACACCTTC. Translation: CASSFDKGAGGYTF.

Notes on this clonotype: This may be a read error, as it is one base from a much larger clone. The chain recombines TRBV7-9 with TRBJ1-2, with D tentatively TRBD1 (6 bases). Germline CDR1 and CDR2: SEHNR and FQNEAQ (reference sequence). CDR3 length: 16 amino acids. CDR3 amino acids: CASSSSGTQSYYGHTF. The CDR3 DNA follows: TGTGCCAGCAGCTCCTCCGGGACACAGAGTTACTATGGCCACACCTTC.

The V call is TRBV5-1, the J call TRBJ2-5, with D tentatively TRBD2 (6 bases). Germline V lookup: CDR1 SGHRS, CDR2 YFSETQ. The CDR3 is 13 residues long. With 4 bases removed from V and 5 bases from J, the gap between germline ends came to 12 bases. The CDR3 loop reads CASSTPEGETQYF. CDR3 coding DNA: TGCGCCAGCAGCACCCCGGAGGGGGAGACCCAGTACTTC.

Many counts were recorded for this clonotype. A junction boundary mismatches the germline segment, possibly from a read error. CDR3 DNA sequence: TGTGCCAGCAGCTTAGCGGGAACAGGGATCTATGGCTACCCCTTC. Encoded protein: CASSLAGTGIYGYPF. The rearrangement joins TRBV7-8 to TRBJ1-2, with D perhaps TRBD1 (6 bases). From germline, CDR1 is SGHVS and CDR2 FQNEAQ. This CDR3 is built from 15 residues.

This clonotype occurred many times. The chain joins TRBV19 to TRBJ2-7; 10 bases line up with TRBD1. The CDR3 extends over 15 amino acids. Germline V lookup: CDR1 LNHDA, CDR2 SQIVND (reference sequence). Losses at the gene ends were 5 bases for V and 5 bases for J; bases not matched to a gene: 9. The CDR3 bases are TGTGCCAGTAGTTTCACCGGGACAGGGGTCAACGAGCAGTACTTC. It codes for CASSFTGTGVNEQYF.

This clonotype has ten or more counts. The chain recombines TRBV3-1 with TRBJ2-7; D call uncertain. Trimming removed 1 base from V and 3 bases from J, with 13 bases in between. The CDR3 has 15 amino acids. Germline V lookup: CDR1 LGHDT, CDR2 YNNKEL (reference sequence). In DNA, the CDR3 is TGTGCCAGCAGCCAAGCCGGGTCACACTACTACGAGCAGTACTTC. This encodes CASSQAGSHYYEQYF.

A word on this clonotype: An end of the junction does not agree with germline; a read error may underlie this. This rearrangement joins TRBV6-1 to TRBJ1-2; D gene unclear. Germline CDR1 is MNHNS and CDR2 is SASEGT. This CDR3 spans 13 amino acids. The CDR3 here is CASSQARGYGYTF. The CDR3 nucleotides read TGTGCCAGCAGTCAAGCCCGGGGCTATGGCTACACCTTC.

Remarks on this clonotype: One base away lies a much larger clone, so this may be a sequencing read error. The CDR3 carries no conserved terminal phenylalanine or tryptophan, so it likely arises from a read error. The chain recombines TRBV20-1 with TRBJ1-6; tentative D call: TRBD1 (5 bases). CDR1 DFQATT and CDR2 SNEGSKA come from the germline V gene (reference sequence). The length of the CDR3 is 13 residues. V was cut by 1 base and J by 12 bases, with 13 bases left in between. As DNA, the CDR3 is TGCAGTGCTAGAGTTCAGACCGGGGGACCCCTCCACCTT. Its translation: CSARVQTGGPLHL.

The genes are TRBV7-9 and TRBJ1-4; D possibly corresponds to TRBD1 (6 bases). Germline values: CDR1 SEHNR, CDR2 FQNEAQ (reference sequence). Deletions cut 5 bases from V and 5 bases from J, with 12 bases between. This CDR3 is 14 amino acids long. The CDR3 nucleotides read TGTGCCAGCAGCCCCCCTACAGGGAATGAAAAACTGTTTTTT. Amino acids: CASSPPTGNEKLFF.

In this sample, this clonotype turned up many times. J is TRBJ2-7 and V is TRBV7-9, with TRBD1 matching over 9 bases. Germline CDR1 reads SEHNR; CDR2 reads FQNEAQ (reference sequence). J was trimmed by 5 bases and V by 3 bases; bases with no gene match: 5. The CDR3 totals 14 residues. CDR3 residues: CASSFSGTGHEQYF. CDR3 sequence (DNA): TGTGCCAGCAGCTTTTCCGGGACAGGGCACGAGCAGTACTTC.

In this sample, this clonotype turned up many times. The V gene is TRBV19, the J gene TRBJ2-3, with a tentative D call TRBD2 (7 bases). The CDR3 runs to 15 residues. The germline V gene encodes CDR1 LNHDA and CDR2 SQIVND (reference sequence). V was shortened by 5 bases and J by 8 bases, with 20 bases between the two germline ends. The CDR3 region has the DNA TGTGCCAGTAGTGTGGGGGGCTCGGGAGGAGGTACGCAGTATTTT. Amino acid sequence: CASSVGGSGGGTQYF.

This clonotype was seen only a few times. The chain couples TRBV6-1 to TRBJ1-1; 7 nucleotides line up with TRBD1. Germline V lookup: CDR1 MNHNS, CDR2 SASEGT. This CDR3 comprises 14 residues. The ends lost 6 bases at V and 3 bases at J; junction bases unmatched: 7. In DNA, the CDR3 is TGTGCCAGCAGGCAGACAGGGTTGTACACTGAAGCTTTCTTT. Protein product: CASRQTGLYTEAFF.

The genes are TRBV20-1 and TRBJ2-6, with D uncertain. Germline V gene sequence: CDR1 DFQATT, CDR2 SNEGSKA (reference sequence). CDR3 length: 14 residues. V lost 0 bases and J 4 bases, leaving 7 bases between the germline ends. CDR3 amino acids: CSARDHGGANVLTF. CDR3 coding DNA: TGCAGTGCTAGAGATCACGGCGGGGCCAACGTCCTGACTTTC.

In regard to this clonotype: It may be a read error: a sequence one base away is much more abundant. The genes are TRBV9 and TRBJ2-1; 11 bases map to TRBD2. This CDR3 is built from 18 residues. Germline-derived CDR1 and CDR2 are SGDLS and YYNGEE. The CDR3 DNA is TGTGCCAGCAGCGTAGTGGGACTAGCGGATAGCTCCTCCAATGAGCAGTTCTTC. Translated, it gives CASSVVGLADSSSNEQFF.

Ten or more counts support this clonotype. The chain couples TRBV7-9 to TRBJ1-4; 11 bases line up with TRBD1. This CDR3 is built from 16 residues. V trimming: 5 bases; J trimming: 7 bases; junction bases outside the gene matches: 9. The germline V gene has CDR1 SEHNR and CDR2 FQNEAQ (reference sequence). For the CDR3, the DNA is TGTGCCAGCAGCACGCGGACAGGGGGCGGGGGTGAAAAACTGTTTTTT. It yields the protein CASSTRTGGGGEKLFF.

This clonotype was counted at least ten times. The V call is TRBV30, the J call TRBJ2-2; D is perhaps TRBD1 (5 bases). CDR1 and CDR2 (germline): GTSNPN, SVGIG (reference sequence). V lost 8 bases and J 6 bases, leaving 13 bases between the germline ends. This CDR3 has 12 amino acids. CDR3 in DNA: TGTGCCAGGGGATTAGGGTCCGGGGAGCTGTTTTTT. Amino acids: CARGLGSGELFF.

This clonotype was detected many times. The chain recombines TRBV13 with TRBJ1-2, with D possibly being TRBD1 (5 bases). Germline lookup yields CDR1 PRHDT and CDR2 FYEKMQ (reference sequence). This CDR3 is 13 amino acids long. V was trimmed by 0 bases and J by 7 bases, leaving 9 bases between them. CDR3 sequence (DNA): TGTGCCAGCAGCTTAGGGCAGGGAACTGGCTACACCTTC. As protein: CASSLGQGTGYTF.

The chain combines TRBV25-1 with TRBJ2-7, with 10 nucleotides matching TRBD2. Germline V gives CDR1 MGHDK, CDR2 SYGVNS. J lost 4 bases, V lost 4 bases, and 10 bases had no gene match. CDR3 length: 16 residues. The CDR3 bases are TGTGCCAGCAGTGCCCCCGGCCTAGCGGGAGTTTACGAGCAGTACTTC. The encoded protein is CASSAPGLAGVYEQYF.

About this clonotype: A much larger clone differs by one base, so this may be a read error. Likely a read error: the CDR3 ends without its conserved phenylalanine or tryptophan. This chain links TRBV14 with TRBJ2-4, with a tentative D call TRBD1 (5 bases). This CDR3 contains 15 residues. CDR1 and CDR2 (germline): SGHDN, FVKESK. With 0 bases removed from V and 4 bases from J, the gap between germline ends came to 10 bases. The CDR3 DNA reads TGTGCCAGCAGCCAAGAGGCAGGGATTAAAAACATTCAGTACCTC. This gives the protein CASSQEAGIKNIQYL.